What follows are 26 T cell receptor beta chains derived from one specimen sequenced in a study of tumor and adjacent non-tumor tissue in lung cancer (dated by TCRdb to 2016 to 2019). Bulk unsorted tissue served as the source for RNA extraction, and RNA quality was assessed using a NanoDrop ND-1000 and an Agilent 2100. Distant non-tumor tissue taken more than 3 cm from the tumor edge was used as the normal lung sample. Library construction relied on multiplex PCR. The sequencing machine was an Illumina HiSeq 2500. TCRbeta libraries were constructed through three rounds of nested PCR with primers (Table S4) according to protocols adapted from ARM-PCR. TCRdb cleaned the public reads at Q25 with fastp, built clones with MiXCR and kept in-frame beta chains. Under each unique CDR3 protein, matching rows form one entry showing the most common genes and DNA. This sample has 60,000 to 80,000 distinct CDR3 sequences in its table, and around 65% of those were observed once. The ten most abundant clones make up 28% of the sample.

The sample taken for sequencing was distant non-tumor lung tissue. The receptors were sampled from a woman aged 45-60 years with non-small cell lung cancer.

In the case of this clonotype: The CDR3 ends on some other residue instead of the conserved phenylalanine or tryptophan, so this is likely a read error. CDR3 loop: CSASCEGTGYEQYY. CDR3 coding DNA: TGCAGTGCTAGTTGTGAGGGGACAGGCTACGAGCAGTACTAT. This rearrangement joins TRBV20-1 to TRBJ2-7; 8 bases are shared with TRBD1. Per germline, CDR1 DFQATT and CDR2 SNEGSKA (reference sequence). CDR3 length: 14 amino acids. The junction had 7 bases not matched to a gene; V was cut back by 3 bases and J by 3 bases.

The CDR3 DNA reads as TGTGCCAGCAGCTTAGAGGGATTCGCTGGGCAGTTCTTC. It is translated as CASSLEGFAGQFF. J is TRBJ2-1 and V is TRBV13; no reliable D call. The germline CDR1 and CDR2 sequences are PRHDT and FYEKMQ (reference sequence). The CDR3 covers 13 residues. Trimming left V 1 base short and J 12 bases short, with 13 bases between.

This sequence joins TRBV12-3 or TRBV12-4 and TRBJ1-5; D is ambiguous. V shed 5 bases and J shed 7 bases, with 12 bases lying between them. The CDR3 loop spans 13 amino acids. CDR3: CASSGGTDQPQHF. The CDR3 region has the DNA TGTGCCAGCAGTGGCGGAACCGACCAGCCCCAGCATTTT.

To note about this clonotype: No conserved phenylalanine or tryptophan is present at the end of the CDR3, so a read error is the likely explanation. The chain uses TRBV5-8 and TRBJ2-7; D is uncertain. V shed 6 bases and J shed 0 bases, with 28 bases lying between them. The CDR3 runs to 19 residues. CDR1 SGHTS and CDR2 YDEGEE come from the germline V gene. CDR3: CASNPQGFSPNGSSYEQYS. DNA for the CDR3: TGTGCCAGCAACCCCCAAGGGTTTTCGCCTAACGGCAGCTCCTACGAGCAGTACTCC.

With regard to this clonotype: This may arise from a read error, as a much more abundant clone is one base away. CDR3 region: CSVVPRARASYEQYF. DNA for the CDR3: TGCAGTGTTGTGCCCCGAGCCCGGGCCTCCTACGAGCAGTACTTC. The rearrangement uses TRBV20-1 and TRBJ2-7; D unresolved. Germline values: CDR1 DFQATT, CDR2 SNEGSKA (reference sequence). Between the trimmed V and J ends, which lost 7 bases and 0 bases, there was a span of 19 bases. This CDR3 is 15 amino acids long.

The chain employs TRBV6-5 and TRBJ2-1; 8 bases match TRBD2. The CDR3 loop spans 15 amino acids. Germline assignment: CDR1 MNHEY and CDR2 SVGAGI. Trimming at V came to 6 bases and at J to 7 bases, leaving 11 bases not matched to a gene. CDR3 protein: CASSAVAGRLNEQFF. In DNA, the CDR3 is TGTGCCAGCAGCGCGGTAGCGGGAAGGCTTAATGAGCAGTTCTTC.

The sample holds many counts of this clonotype. The chain couples TRBV29-1 to TRBJ1-4, with TRBD1 matching over 7 bases. The V gene end was trimmed by 4 bases and the J gene end by 4 bases; junction bases not matched to a gene: 6. The CDR3 spans 14 residues. CDR1 SQVTM and CDR2 ANQGSEA come from the germline V gene. The CDR3 nucleotides read TGCAGCGTTGGGGGACGGGACAGTAATGAAAAACTGTTTTTT. This sequence encodes CSVGGRDSNEKLFF.

This clonotype showed up many times. The chain joins TRBV4-2 to TRBJ2-3; possible D gene TRBD2, 5 bases. The CDR3 loop spans 15 amino acids. Trimming removed 0 bases at V and 1 base at J, with 8 bases between. The germline CDR1 and CDR2 sequences are LGHNA and YNFKEQ. In DNA form, the CDR3 reads TGTGCCAGCAGCCAAGATTCGCGGGGCACAGATACGCAGTATTTT. Encoded protein: CASSQDSRGTDTQYF.

On this clonotype itself: It is likely a read error, because the conserved phenylalanine at the end of the CDR3 is missing. The rearrangement uses TRBV11-3 and TRBJ2-7, with D possibly TRBD1 on 5 matching bases. The length of the CDR3 is 15 residues. Looked up from germline, CDR1 is SGHNT and CDR2 is YENEEA. The CDR3 protein is CASGLGTGPTYEQYL. The CDR3 coding sequence is TGTGCCAGCGGCTTAGGTACAGGACCAACCTATGAGCAGTACCTC.

The V gene is TRBV11-2, the J gene TRBJ2-7; possibly TRBD1 for D (6 bases). The CDR3 has 15 residues. Germline V gives CDR1 SGHAT, CDR2 FQNNGV. V was cut by 10 bases and J by 2 bases, with 21 bases left in between. The CDR3 region has the DNA TGTGCCAACACCTCGGTGACAGGCCGGACCTACGAGCAGTACTTC. Amino acid sequence: CANTSVTGRTYEQYF.

Note on this clonotype: One end of the junction is discordant with germline, which a read error may explain. CDR3 residues: CCVGVKRAFF. CDR3 bases: TGCTGCGTCGGTGTGAAACGAGCTTTCTTT. This chain uses TRBV29-1 with TRBJ1-1; no clear D gene. The length of the CDR3 is 10 residues. Germline V gives CDR1 SQVTM, CDR2 ANQGSEA. The full variable domain, its missing parts supplied by reference TRBV29-1 and TRBJ1-1, is SAVISQKPSRDICQRGTSLTIQCQVDSQVTMMFWYRQQPGQSLTLIATANQGSEATYESGFVIDKFPISRPNLTFSTLTVSNMSPEDSSIYLCCVGVKRAFFGQGTRLTVV.

A remark on this clonotype: The germline gene is not matched at one end of the junction; a read error may be the cause. The chain has TRBV6-5 and TRBJ2-3, with TRBD2 matching over 15 bases. The CDR3 has 16 amino acids. CDR1 MNHEY and CDR2 SVGAGI come from the germline V gene. This chain's CDR3 is CASSLLWTSGRDTQYF. DNA of the CDR3: TGTGCCAGCAGTCTCTTGTGGACTAGCGGGAGGGATACGCAATATTTT.

The chain has TRBV11-1 and TRBJ1-1; the D is unclear. The CDR3 has 14 residues. The germline CDR1 and CDR2 sequences are SGHAT and FQDESV (reference sequence). The CDR3 nucleotides read TGTGTCAACAGCCTTGGACTGGTGAACACTGAAGCTTTCTTT. As protein: CVNSLGLVNTEAFF.

Concerning this clonotype: A much larger clone differs from this one at a single base, so this may be a read error. The V and J genes are TRBV20-1 and TRBJ1-5; D gene uncertain. The V gene's germline CDR1 is DFQATT and CDR2 SNEGSKA (reference sequence). The CDR3 length is 12 residues. The V and J ends lost 2 bases and 10 bases respectively, with 12 bases between them. In DNA form, the CDR3 reads TGCAGTGCTAGACGCTGGGAGTCCCCCCAGCATTTT. Its translation: CSARRWESPQHF.

The table lists this clonotype with many counts. This chain uses TRBV20-1 with TRBJ2-7, with 11 bases fitting TRBD2. In germline, CDR1 is DFQATT, CDR2 SNEGSKA (reference sequence). The CDR3 has 15 amino acids. V shed 0 bases, J shed 4 bases, and the junction held 5 bases outside the gene matches. As DNA, the CDR3 is TGCAGTGCTAGAGATCAGACTAGCGGGATTTACGAGCAGTACTTC. Protein product: CSARDQTSGIYEQYF.

The chain employs TRBV20-1 and TRBJ2-1, with 10 bases fitting TRBD2. The ends lost 7 bases at V and 6 bases at J; junction bases unmatched: 15. CDR1 is DFQATT, CDR2 SNEGSKA, per germline (reference sequence). The CDR3 consists of 16 residues. CDR3 loop: CSVLRPPSGRANEQFF. The CDR3 DNA follows: TGCAGTGTCCTGAGACCCCCTAGCGGGAGAGCCAATGAGCAGTTCTTC.

For this clonotype: Germline is not matched at one junction end, which may reflect a read error. This chain joins TRBV7-9 and TRBJ2-6; TRBD1 is a possible D gene (6 bases). Germline V gene sequence: CDR1 SEHNR, CDR2 FQNEAQ (reference sequence). The CDR3 is 18 amino acids. The CDR3: CVSSSRQAVRSGASVLTF. The CDR3 nucleotides are TGTGTCAGCAGCTCCAGACAGGCGGTACGCTCTGGGGCCAGCGTCCTGACTTTC.

The chain combines TRBV11-1 with TRBJ2-1, with D uncertain. CDR3 length equals 13 residues. V dropped 6 bases and J dropped 8 bases, with 14 bases sitting between them. Germline CDR1 reads SGHAT; CDR2 reads FQDESV (reference sequence). The CDR3, as DNA: TGTGCCAGCAGAGTACCTCTGCTGGATGAGCAGTTCTTC. Protein: CASRVPLLDEQFF. The entire variable domain, with the rest obtained from reference TRBV11-1 and TRBJ2-1, is as follows: EAEVAQSPRYKITEKSQAVAFWCDPISGHATLYWYRQILGQGPELLVQFQDESVVDDSQLPKDRFSAERLKGVDSTLKIQPAELGDSAMYLCASRVPLLDEQFFGPGTRLTVL.

For this clonotype: A single base separates this from a much larger clone, so it may be a read error. The chain uses TRBV4-1 and TRBJ1-2; D remains unclear. Per the germline V gene, CDR1 is MGHRA and CDR2 is YSYEKL. The CDR3 sequence is 13 residues long. This CDR3 is CTSSGVGNYGYTF. CDR3 coding DNA: TGCACCAGTTCGGGTGTGGGTAACTATGGCTACACCTTC.

With regard to this clonotype: The conserved phenylalanine or tryptophan normally closing the CDR3 is absent here, so this likely arose from a read error. This chain connects TRBV12-3 or TRBV12-4 to TRBJ1-5; the D gene is possibly TRBD1 (6 bases). This CDR3 has 13 amino acids. The CDR3 region is CVSSFPGEQPQHY. CDR3 coding DNA: TGTGTCAGCAGTTTTCCAGGGGAGCAGCCCCAGCATTAT.

Turning to this clonotype: The junction and the germline gene differ at one end; a read error may be behind it. The chain carries TRBV12-3 or TRBV12-4 and TRBJ2-1, with TRBD1 matching 7 bases. The CDR3 contains 15 residues. The CDR3 DNA follows: TGTGCTAGCAGTCGGGACAGAGGAACGTACAATGAGCAGTTCTTC. Amino acid sequence: CASSRDRGTYNEQFF.

This clonotype came up a few times. This chain uses TRBV20-1 with TRBJ1-1, with D possibly matching TRBD1 (5 bases). Trimming pared 3 bases from V and 5 bases from J, leaving 10 bases between. CDR1 DFQATT and CDR2 SNEGSKA come from the germline V gene (reference sequence). This CDR3 is built from 12 residues. The DNA of the CDR3 is TGCAGTGCTAGTAAAGGGGCAACTGAAGCTTTCTTT. Translated, it gives CSASKGATEAFF.

On this clonotype itself: A read error may account for a junction end that differs from germline. The chain employs TRBV5-1 and TRBJ2-6, with D possibly TRBD1 on 6 matching bases. From germline, CDR1 is SGHRS and CDR2 YFSETQ. This CDR3 comprises 18 residues. The CDR3 spells CANSRQGTTGSGANVLTF. CDR3 sequence (DNA): TGCGCCAACAGCCGCCAGGGGACCACTGGCTCTGGGGCCAACGTCCTGACTTTC.

This clonotype occurred a few times. CDR3 nucleotides: TGTGCCACCAGTGGCACGGACAACCCGCCCTCCTCTACAGATACGCAGTATTTT. This codes for CATSGTDNPPSSTDTQYF. The chain joins TRBV24-1 to TRBJ2-3, with D possibly matching TRBD1 (5 bases). In germline, CDR1 is KGHDR, CDR2 SFDVKD. CDR3 length equals 18 residues. V was pared by 5 bases and J by 3 bases, with 23 bases between.

This clonotype was detected only once. Sequence at one end of the junction differs from germline and may be a read error. CDR3 protein: CVSSLAGTVDYEQYF. In nucleotides, the CDR3 is TGTGTCAGCAGCTTAGCCGGGACAGTGGACTACGAGCAGTACTTC. The V call is TRBV11-2, the J call TRBJ2-7; 7 bases line up with TRBD1. The CDR3 contains 15 residues. The germline V gene encodes CDR1 SGHAT and CDR2 FQNNGV.

The chain employs TRBV11-2 and TRBJ2-7, with 12 bases identical to TRBD2. This CDR3 has 20 residues. Germline V CDR1 and CDR2: SGHAT, FQNNGV. J gave up 7 bases and V 5 bases, and 24 bases lay outside the gene matches. The CDR3 DNA reads TGTGCCAGCAGCAAGAGTTATGGGGCCAAGACTAGCGGGAGTCTTAGGGAGCAGTACTTC. Its translation is CASSKSYGAKTSGSLREQYF.